This T cell receptor beta chain is from a study of blood T cell repertoires in COVID-19. Overall study: COVID-19 samples collected from the United States, Italy and Spain covered acute and convalescent phases. T cells, B-cell-depleted T cells, or PBMCs provided the cDNA or gDNA that served as material.

In the source study's methods: Reference gene primer amplification gave estimated nucleated cell counts. Sequenced by immunoSEQ multiplex PCR; TCRdb stores in-frame clones only, minus some. The DNA was the basis for D and trimming; V, J and clone size are from that table. The table includes roughly 180,000 clones, roughly 94% detected once. Seattle participants joined during active infection and were tracked over time. The sequenced sample was peripheral blood. The receptor's source is a man aged 30-40 years with COVID-19, enrolled during active disease.

DNA of the CDR3: TGTGCCTGGCGGACCACGGAGGGTGGCTACACCTTC. It specifies CAWRTTEGGYTF. This rearrangement joins TRBV30 to TRBJ1-2; D unresolved. This CDR3 has 12 residues. Trimming pared 5 bases from V and 7 bases from J, leaving 14 bases between. CDR1 and CDR2 (germline): GTSNPN, SVGIG (reference sequence).